A selection of T cell receptor beta chains follows, all from one sample in a study of CD8 T cells in Susac syndrome. TCRdb re-derived calls from the immunoSEQ multiplex PCR reads in MiXCR, one entry per CDR3 protein. The table has 190,000 or so distinct CDR3 sequences, roughly 95% seen once. Sequencing was performed on CD4+ T cells from PBMCs. The receptor set was obtained from a human donor with multiple sclerosis. The CDR3 runs from the conserved cysteine through the conserved F or W. D genes are given only for firm matches. Size values are once, few and many counts, or a class for expanded clones, and some rows have none.

size	V	D	J	DNA	CDR3
once	TRBV27	NA	TRBJ1-2	TGTGCCAGCAGTTTATACATCGGGCATGGCTACACCTTC	CASSLYIGHGYTF
NA	TRBV5-1	NA	TRBJ2-7	TGCGCCAGCTCCACCGGGGACATCTACGAGCAGTACTTC	CASSTGDIYEQYF
NA	TRBV2	NA	TRBJ2-5	TGTGCCAGCAGACCGAAAAGCTGGGAGACCCAGTACTTC	CASRPKSWETQYF
NA	TRBV29-1	NA	TRBJ1-1	TGCAGCGTTGGAGAGGGGGACACTGAAGCTTTCTTT	CSVGEGDTEAFF
NA	TRBV3-1	NA	TRBJ2-1	TGTGCCAGCAGCCACCTGACCGGGAGCAATGAGCAGTTCTTC	CASSHLTGSNEQFF
NA	TRBV3-1	TRBD2	TRBJ2-1	TGTGCCAGCAGCCAAGTCCCTAGCGGGGTCTACAATGAGCAGTTCTTC	CASSQVPSGVYNEQFF
NA	TRBV12-3/TRBV12-4	NA	TRBJ1-5	TGTGCCAGCAGTCCGACCGGGCCCAATCAGCCCCAGCATTTT	CASSPTGPNQPQHF
NA	TRBV25-1	NA	TRBJ2-3	TGTGCCAGCCGTGACAACCGAGCCGGGTCAGATACGCAGTATTTT	CASRDNRAGSDTQYF
NA	TRBV12-3/TRBV12-4	NA	TRBJ2-7	TGTGCCAGCAGTTTGGGGTCAACGGTCGACGAGCAGTACTTC	CASSLGSTVDEQYF
NA	TRBV20-1	NA	TRBJ1-2	TGCAGTGCTAGATCGGACTATGGCTACACCTTC	CSARSDYGYTF
once	TRBV6-1	NA	TRBJ1-5	TGTGCCAGCGGGGGGGACTGGCGGAACAATCAGCCCCAGCATTTT	CASGGDWRNNQPQHF
NA	TRBV20-1	NA	TRBJ1-2	TGCAGTGCCCCCGCAGGTGGTTCAGGGAAAATCTATGGCTACACCTTC	CSAPAGGSGKIYGYTF
NA	TRBV28	NA	TRBJ2-7	TGTGCCAGCAGTCCTCCACCATACCGACAGGTTTTCGAGCAGTACTTC	CASSPPPYRQVFEQYF
NA	TRBV7-2	TRBD2	TRBJ2-7	TGTGCCAGCAGCTTAATGGCTAGCGGGTACTACGAGCAGTACTTC	CASSLMASGYYEQYF
NA	TRBV29-1	TRBD1	TRBJ2-2	TGCAGCGTTGGTGACAGGGGTAACACCGGGGAGCTGTTTTTT	CSVGDRGNTGELFF